These 11 T cell receptor beta chains were all obtained from the same sample, sequenced in a study of untreated major depressive disorder. The assay was immunoSEQ multiplex PCR, and TCRdb's table has in-frame clones only and misses some. The sample yields about 21,000 clones, 90% to 95% seen once. The sequenced material came from CD4+ T cells from PBMCs. The receptors originated from a man between 25 and 39 years old in good health.

The chain couples TRBV15 to TRBJ2-1; tentatively, D is TRBD2 (6 bases). Per germline, CDR1 LNHNV and CDR2 YYDKDF (reference sequence). The V end lost 0 bases, the J end lost 6 bases, and 15 bases lay between the germline ends. The CDR3 covers 16 residues. Written as DNA, the CDR3 is TGTGCCACCAGCAGAGAGAAGGGGTTGCGGGGCAATGAGCAGTTCTTC. It is translated as CATSREKGLRGNEQFF. The variable domain in full, completed from reference TRBV15 and TRBJ2-1, reads DAMVIQNPRYQVTQFGKPVTLSCSQTLNHNVMYWYQQKSSQAPKLLFHYYDKDFNNEADTPDNFQSRRPNTSFCFLDIRSPGLGDTAMYLCATSREKGLRGNEQFFGPGTRLTVL.

V is TRBV6-1 and J is TRBJ2-7; D may be TRBD1 or TRBD2 (6 bases each). The CDR3 loop spans 15 amino acids. Germline CDR1 is MNHNS and CDR2 is SASEGT. V was shortened by 0 bases and J by 0 bases, with 9 bases between the two germline ends. CDR3 coding DNA: TGTGCCAGCAGTGAAGCGGGGGGCATCTCCTACGAGCAGTACTTC. Translation: CASSEAGGISYEQYF.

V and J are TRBV11-3 and TRBJ2-7, with a possible D match to TRBD2 (6 bases). The germline CDR1 and CDR2 sequences are SGHNT and YENEEA. Between the trimmed V and J ends, which lost 3 bases and 7 bases, there was a span of 13 bases. This CDR3 has 13 residues. The CDR3 protein is CASSFTGSREQYF. The CDR3 DNA sequence: TGTGCCAGCAGCTTTACCGGGAGCCGGGAGCAGTACTTC.

The rearrangement uses TRBV5-1 and TRBJ2-7; 9 bases map to TRBD1. The CDR3 has 13 residues. V trimming: 6 bases; J trimming: 6 bases; junction bases outside the gene matches: 7. In germline, CDR1 is SGHRS, CDR2 YFSETQ. The CDR3 here is CASTGTGSLEQYF. The DNA of the CDR3 is TGCGCCAGCACCGGGACAGGGTCTCTCGAGCAGTACTTC.

The table lists this clone with a count of one. J is TRBJ2-5 and V is TRBV2; 9 nucleotides agree with TRBD2. J was trimmed by 2 bases and V by 2 bases; bases with no gene match: 21. The CDR3 extends over 21 amino acids. Germline CDR1 is SNHLY and CDR2 is FYNNEI. CDR3 DNA: TGTGCCAGCAGTGAACGTAGTAGCGGGAGCGCGGGGGTGGCCCGTCAAGAGACCCAGTACTTC. Translating it yields CASSERSSGSAGVARQETQYF. The whole variable domain, remainder taken from reference TRBV2 and TRBJ2-5, is EPEVTQTPSHQVTQMGQEVILRCVPISNHLYFYWYRQILGQKVEFLVSFYNNEISEKSEIFDDQFSVERPDGSNFTLKIRSTKLEDSAMYFCASSERSSGSAGVARQETQYFGPGTRLLVL.

The chain employs TRBV5-5 and TRBJ1-2, with D possibly matching TRBD1 (6 bases). The germline V gene has CDR1 SGHKS and CDR2 YYEKEE (reference sequence). V was cut by 0 bases and J by 4 bases, with 13 bases left in between. CDR3 length equals 15 residues. The CDR3 is CASSLVGGLGYGYTF. The CDR3 nucleotides read TGTGCCAGCAGCTTGGTCGGGGGCCTGGGCTATGGCTACACCTTC. Full variable domain (outside the CDR3, taken from reference TRBV5-5 and TRBJ1-2): DAGVTQSPTHLIKTRGQQVTLRCSPISGHKSVSWYQQVLGQGPQFIFQYYEKEERGRGNFPDRFSARQFPNYSSELNVNALLLGDSALYLCASSLVGGLGYGYTFGSGTRLTVV.

This clone was seen only once. The rearrangement joins TRBV2 to TRBJ1-5; D might be TRBD1 (6 bases). Trimming pared 6 bases from V and 8 bases from J, leaving 14 bases between. In germline, CDR1 is SNHLY, CDR2 FYNNEI. This CDR3 comprises 13 residues. The chain's CDR3 is CASRGAPEEPQHF. In DNA form, the CDR3 reads TGTGCCAGCAGGGGGGCACCGGAGGAGCCCCAGCATTTT.

This rearrangement joins TRBV7-3 to TRBJ1-2; maybe TRBD1 (5 bases). Germline V gene lookup returns CDR1 SGHTA and CDR2 FQGTGA. The germline V and J ends were trimmed by 2 bases and 4 bases, with 14 bases remaining between them. The CDR3 is 15 amino acids. CDR3 in DNA: TGTGCCAGCAGCTTACAGACGGGGGATTCCTATGGCTACACCTTC. Translating it yields CASSLQTGDSYGYTF.

The chain carries TRBV5-4 and TRBJ1-1; D possibly corresponds to TRBD1 (6 bases). The V gene's germline CDR1 is SGHNT and CDR2 YYREEE (reference sequence). This CDR3 region has 14 residues. Trimming shortened V by 1 base and J by 4 bases, and 11 bases separated the two germline ends. CDR3 residues: CASSLLGGSTEAFF. CDR3 nucleotide sequence: TGTGCCAGCAGCTTGTTAGGGGGATCCACTGAAGCTTTCTTT.

In its sample, this clone was seen once. The chain carries TRBV25-1 and TRBJ2-5; D might be TRBD1 (5 bases). Trimming took 6 bases from V and 0 from J, leaving 5 bases between them. Germline CDR1 is MGHDK and CDR2 is SYGVNS. The CDR3 contains 12 residues. The CDR3 bases are TGTGCCAGCAGGACAGACCAAGAGACCCAGTACTTC. It codes for CASRTDQETQYF.

This chain uses TRBV4-1 with TRBJ1-3; tentatively, D is TRBD1 (5 bases). The CDR3 totals 17 residues. Germline V gives CDR1 MGHRA, CDR2 YSYEKL. Trimming stripped 4 bases from V and 0 bases from J, with 16 bases between. CDR3 residues: CASSREGLVRSGNTIYF. The CDR3 coding sequence is TGCGCCAGCAGCCGGGAGGGGTTAGTACGCTCTGGAAACACCATATATTTT.